Below are 29 T cell receptor beta chains sequenced from a single sample in a study of blood T cells in healthy people across ages. A second PCR of 7 to 11 cycles used a sample-barcoded 5' primer and a J-beta primer mix. TCRdb reprocessed the 5' RACE reads with MiXCR, giving one entry per CDR3 protein. The sample holds some 290,000 distinct CDR3 sequences, roughly a quarter seen once. Sequencing was carried out using blood. Receptor source: a woman in her 70s in good health.

There are a few counts of this clonotype. The rearrangement uses TRBV3-1 and TRBJ2-2; D may be TRBD2 (5 bases). V gave up 8 bases and J gave up 1 base, with 14 bases separating them. This CDR3 has 15 residues. From germline, CDR1 is LGHDT and CDR2 YNNKEL (reference sequence). The CDR3 here is CASWSDEGNTGELFF. The CDR3 coding sequence is TGTGCCAGCTGGTCGGACGAGGGGAACACCGGGGAGCTGTTTTTT.

CDR3 in DNA: TGTGCCAGCAGCTTAGAACTAGCAGGCGAGACCCAGTACTTC. It specifies CASSLELAGETQYF. This rearrangement joins TRBV7-2 to TRBJ2-5, with a weak D call TRBD2 (6 bases). Between the trimmed V and J ends, which lost 1 base and 5 bases, there was a span of 11 bases. CDR3 size: 14 residues. Germline-derived CDR1 and CDR2 are SGHTA and FQGNSA.

This clonotype was observed a few times. The chain is built from TRBV6-5 and TRBJ1-6; D gene uncertain. Per the germline V gene, CDR1 is MNHEY and CDR2 is SVGAGI. The CDR3 has 13 amino acids. The V end lost 7 bases, the J end lost 7 bases, and 11 bases lay between the germline ends. CDR3 DNA sequence: TGTGCCAGCAATCAGGCTAACAATTCACCCCTCCACTTT. Translation gives CASNQANNSPLHF.

This clonotype showed up many times. CDR3 amino acids: CASSLSGARYGYTF. For the CDR3, the DNA is TGCGCCAGCAGCTTGTCGGGTGCCCGCTATGGCTACACCTTC. The chain carries TRBV5-1 and TRBJ1-2; D is unclear. Deletions cut 1 base from V and 4 bases from J, with 11 bases between. The CDR3 contains 14 residues. Germline V gene data show CDR1 as SGHRS and CDR2 as YFSETQ.

This sequence joins TRBV20-1 and TRBJ2-7, with 13 bases fitting TRBD2. The CDR3 length is 12 residues. The germline V gene encodes CDR1 DFQATT and CDR2 SNEGSKA (reference sequence). The CDR3 region has the DNA TGCTGCTGGACTAGCGGGAGTTACGAGCAGTACTTC. It codes for CCWTSGSYEQYF.

This clonotype was counted between two and nine times. The chain recombines TRBV7-2 with TRBJ2-3; D is undetermined. The CDR3 loop spans 13 amino acids. Germline V lookup: CDR1 SGHTA, CDR2 FQGNSA. Trimming removed 5 bases at V and 6 bases at J, with 12 bases between. CDR3 nucleotides: TGTGCCAGCAGCCCCAAGGTCGGGGATACGCAGTATTTT. It codes for CASSPKVGDTQYF.

V gene TRBV4-1 combines with J gene TRBJ2-1; 8 nucleotides match TRBD2. The junction had 6 bases not matched to a gene; V was cut back by 0 bases and J by 8 bases. The CDR3 consists of 15 residues. Germline CDR1 and CDR2: MGHRA and YSYEKL. CDR3 DNA: TGCGCCAGCAGCCAAGAATGGCGGGAGGCGGATGAGCAGTTCTTC. It specifies CASSQEWREADEQFF.

The chain links TRBV19 to TRBJ2-1; TRBD2 aligns across 7 bases. Germline-derived CDR1 and CDR2 are LNHDA and SQIVND (reference sequence). CDR3 length: 15 residues. V was clipped by 4 bases and J by 8 bases; unmatched bases: 11. The CDR3 is CASSRGESGRDEQFF. The DNA of the CDR3 is TGTGCCAGTAGTAGGGGGGAGTCAGGGAGGGATGAGCAGTTCTTC.

This clonotype appeared a few times. This rearrangement joins TRBV28 to TRBJ1-2; D is undetermined. Germline V gene lookup returns CDR1 MDHEN and CDR2 SYDVKM. This CDR3 is 15 amino acids long. V lost 5 bases and J lost 0, with 13 bases in between. CDR3 in amino acids: CASSPASSSNYGYTF. The CDR3, as DNA: TGTGCCAGCAGTCCCGCCAGTTCTTCTAACTATGGCTACACCTTC.

The V and J genes are TRBV6-1 and TRBJ1-2; D not certain. Germline V gives CDR1 MNHNS, CDR2 SASEGT. V lost 7 bases, J lost 6 bases, and 12 bases lay in between. The CDR3 consists of 12 residues. CDR3 bases: TGTGCCAGCAACAACGGAGCTAATGGCTACACCTTC. Protein product: CASNNGANGYTF.

This chain connects TRBV7-2 to TRBJ1-2, with D perhaps matching TRBD1 (5 bases). Trimming removed 8 bases at V and 4 bases at J, with 17 bases between. CDR3 size: 14 residues. CDR1 is SGHTA, CDR2 FQGNSA, per germline. The CDR3: CASPSDGATYGYTF. The CDR3 DNA follows: TGTGCCAGCCCCTCCGATGGGGCAACCTATGGCTACACCTTC.

This rearrangement joins TRBV2 to TRBJ2-5, with 7 bases lining up with TRBD1. CDR3 size: 16 residues. With 3 bases clipped from V and 0 bases from J, the junction kept 7 bases outside the gene matches. Germline values: CDR1 SNHLY, CDR2 FYNNEI. The CDR3: CASSEQGEGYQETQYF. As DNA, the CDR3 is TGTGCCAGCAGTGAGCAGGGGGAAGGGTACCAAGAGACCCAGTACTTC.

This clonotype occurred a few times. The DNA for the CDR3 is TGTGCCAGCAGCCACCTTAACCAGGGTCGCAAAAACATTCAGTACTTC. Amino acids: CASSHLNQGRKNIQYF. The chain has TRBV3-1 and TRBJ2-4; possible D gene TRBD1, 5 bases. This CDR3 has 16 residues. The V and J ends lost 3 bases and 3 bases respectively, with 15 bases between them. CDR1 is LGHDT and CDR2 is YNNKEL in the germline V gene (reference sequence).

V and J are TRBV7-9 and TRBJ2-1, with 12 bases fitting TRBD2. This CDR3 has 16 residues. The ends lost 2 bases at V and 4 bases at J; junction bases unmatched: 3. Germline V gene data show CDR1 as SEHNR and CDR2 as FQNEAQ (reference sequence). The CDR3 loop reads CASSLRTSGNYNEQFF. The CDR3 DNA follows: TGTGCCAGCAGCTTAAGGACTAGCGGGAATTACAATGAGCAGTTCTTC.

This clonotype occurred a few times. The chain uses TRBV5-6 and TRBJ2-3, with D unclear. V was trimmed by 0 bases and J by 5 bases, leaving 7 bases between them. The CDR3 totals 13 residues. Germline V lookup: CDR1 SGHDT, CDR2 YYEEEE. The CDR3 DNA sequence: TGTGCCAGCAGCTTGGATCGTCGAGATACGCAGTATTTT. Translation: CASSLDRRDTQYF.

The CDR3 here is CASRNGGPGEKLFF. DNA for the CDR3: TGCGCCAGCAGGAATGGGGGGCCTGGTGAAAAACTGTTTTTT. The chain uses TRBV5-1 and TRBJ1-4, with D perhaps TRBD1 (6 bases). The CDR3 loop spans 14 amino acids. V lost 5 bases to trimming and J lost 7 bases, with 15 bases between them. Germline V gene lookup returns CDR1 SGHRS and CDR2 YFSETQ.

The V call is TRBV29-1, the J call TRBJ1-1, with TRBD1 as a possible D gene (6 bases). Trimming took 0 bases from V and 5 from J, leaving 16 bases between them. Germline assignment: CDR1 SQVTM and CDR2 ANQGSEA. CDR3 size: 15 residues. In nucleotides, the CDR3 is TGCAGCGTTGAAGAAGAGCAACAGGGAGATACTGAAGCTTTCTTT. It translates to CSVEEEQQGDTEAFF. The full variable domain, with the rest looked up from reference TRBV29-1 and TRBJ1-1, is SAVISQKPSRDICQRGTSLTIQCQVDSQVTMMFWYRQQPGQSLTLIATANQGSEATYESGFVIDKFPISRPNLTFSTLTVSNMSPEDSSIYLCSVEEEQQGDTEAFFGQGTRLTVV.

There are a few counts of this clonotype. The J gene is TRBJ2-5, the V gene TRBV7-2; D call uncertain. V lost 5 bases to trimming and J lost 7 bases, with 8 bases between them. This CDR3 contains 11 residues. The germline gives CDR1 SGHTA, CDR2 FQGNSA. CDR3 DNA sequence: TGTGCCAGCAGCCTAGGAACGACCCAGTACTTC. This encodes CASSLGTTQYF.

This clonotype was observed many times. The chain is built from TRBV11-2 and TRBJ1-4, with D unclear. V shed 6 bases and J shed 7 bases, with 9 bases lying between them. CDR1 is SGHAT, CDR2 FQNNGV, per germline. This CDR3 is 12 amino acids long. The CDR3 is CASSRTVEKLFF. The CDR3, as DNA: TGTGCCAGCAGTCGGACGGTTGAAAAACTGTTTTTT.

This chain uses TRBV14 with TRBJ2-1; 9 positions match TRBD2. The trim removed 0 bases at V and 4 bases at J, leaving 4 bases unmatched. Germline CDR1 reads SGHDN; CDR2 reads FVKESK. The CDR3 sequence is 16 residues long. CDR3 residues: CASSQDRTSEYNEQFF. Written as DNA, the CDR3 is TGTGCCAGCAGCCAAGATAGGACTAGCGAATACAATGAGCAGTTCTTC. Full variable domain (missing parts from reference TRBV14 and TRBJ2-1): EAGVTQFPSHSVIEKGQTVTLRCDPISGHDNLYWYRRVMGKEIKFLLHFVKESKQDESGMPNNRFLAERTGGTYSTLKVQPAELEDSGVYFCASSQDRTSEYNEQFFGPGTRLTVL.

The V gene is TRBV5-1, the J gene TRBJ2-7; D uncertain. The CDR3 contains 14 residues. V gave up 5 bases and J gave up 5 bases, with 17 bases separating them. Per germline, CDR1 SGHRS and CDR2 YFSETQ. This chain's CDR3 is CASSSLAREDEQYF. DNA of the CDR3: TGCGCCAGCAGTTCCCTTGCGCGAGAGGACGAGCAGTACTTC.

The chain has TRBV6-1 and TRBJ1-5; no firm D call. Per the germline V gene, CDR1 is MNHNS and CDR2 is SASEGT. V lost 6 bases and J 4 bases, leaving 10 bases between the germline ends. CDR3 length equals 13 residues. The CDR3 spells CASRLSGNQPQHF. CDR3 coding DNA: TGTGCCAGCAGGTTATCGGGGAATCAGCCCCAGCATTTT.

This clonotype occurred a few times. The chain is built from TRBV28 and TRBJ1-5, with 7 bases fitting TRBD1. The CDR3 extends over 15 amino acids. V lost 6 bases, J lost 6 bases, and 11 bases stayed unmatched. Germline CDR1 and CDR2: MDHEN and SYDVKM. The CDR3 loop is CASRPSLQGGQPQHF. Written as DNA, the CDR3 is TGTGCCAGCAGACCCTCCCTGCAGGGGGGTCAGCCCCAGCATTTT.

The gene calls are TRBV29-1 and TRBJ2-1; 15 bases map to TRBD2. The CDR3 runs to 16 residues. The J segment lost 6 bases and the V segment lost 3 bases, leaving 6 bases of the junction unmatched. Germline CDR1 and CDR2: SQVTM and ANQGSEA. The CDR3: CSVDGTSGRRPNEQFF. The CDR3 region has the DNA TGCAGCGTTGACGGGACTAGCGGGAGGCGCCCCAATGAGCAGTTCTTC.

The rearrangement uses TRBV7-2 and TRBJ2-5; no clear D. Trimming cost V 4 bases and J 5 bases, with 8 bases left between them. Germline-derived CDR1 and CDR2 are SGHTA and FQGNSA. This CDR3 has 12 amino acids. The CDR3 bases are TGTGCCAGCAGCTCCATCTGGGAGACCCAGTACTTC. As protein: CASSSIWETQYF.

This clonotype has only a few counts. For the CDR3, the DNA is TGTGCCAGCAGTCTGACGACAGGGCCCACTGAAGCTTTCTTT. This encodes CASSLTTGPTEAFF. The V call is TRBV27, the J call TRBJ1-1; the match to TRBD1 covers 7 bases. Germline CDR1 MNHEY, CDR2 SMNVEV (reference sequence). CDR3 length: 14 amino acids. V was pared by 5 bases and J by 4 bases, with 7 bases of the junction left unmatched.

In its sample, this clonotype was seen once. The CDR3 DNA reads as TGTGCCAGCAGCCAAGAAATCCTGGGGGCCAAAAACATTCAGTACTTC. Protein: CASSQEILGAKNIQYF. The chain combines TRBV3-1 with TRBJ2-4; D gene unclear. Trimming pared 0 bases from V and 1 base from J, leaving 10 bases between. Germline CDR1 and CDR2: LGHDT and YNNKEL (reference sequence). The CDR3 extends over 16 amino acids.

This clonotype was counted between two and nine times. The chain uses TRBV5-5 and TRBJ1-1; perhaps TRBD1 as D (5 bases). Germline V lookup: CDR1 SGHKS, CDR2 YYEKEE (reference sequence). V was cut by 3 bases and J by 8 bases, with 14 bases left in between. This CDR3 is 13 amino acids long. CDR3 in amino acids: CASSSGGIPEAFF. The CDR3 nucleotides are TGTGCCAGCAGCTCTGGGGGAATTCCGGAAGCTTTCTTT.

This clonotype occurred a few times. The chain combines TRBV20-1 with TRBJ2-7, with TRBD2 identical over 11 bases. V was clipped by 3 bases and J by 8 bases; unmatched bases: 9. CDR1 and CDR2 (germline): DFQATT, SNEGSKA (reference sequence). The CDR3 spans 14 residues. The CDR3 DNA is TGCAGTGCTAGGGGACTAGCGGAAGGGAGGCAGCAGTACTTC. Its translation: CSARGLAEGRQQYF.